This TCR beta chain appears in the sequencing data of a study of pediatric ulcerative colitis. Study-wide context: Ulcerative colitis patients had pancolitis or left-sided colitis, with confirming histology.

J gave up 0 bases and V 6 bases, and 7 bases lay outside the gene matches. The CDR3 is made up of 15 amino acids. From germline, CDR1 is SQVTM and CDR2 ANQGSEA. Using immunoSEQ multiplex PCR, the repertoire was profiled, and TCRdb retains in-frame clones only, with some absent. Of approximately 22,000 clones in the sample, 71% were seen once. A note on this clone: Its target is unknown.

During colonoscopy, one to two rectal pinch biopsies were collected. No immunosuppressive drugs were given to ulcerative colitis patients before diagnostic colonoscopy. Overall study findings and caveats: Rectal repertoires separated controls, mild-moderate and acute severe colitis.

Sequencing was done on a sample of gut tissue. This clonotype was obtained from a boy between 10 and 17 years old with severe ulcerative colitis. The chain has TRBV29-1 and TRBJ1-4; 7 positions match TRBD1. This CDR3 is CSVRETGATNEKLFF. CDR3 DNA: TGCAGCGTGAGGGAAACAGGGGCAACTAATGAAAAACTGTTTTTT.